The T cell receptor beta chain under discussion was sequenced for a study of blood T cell repertoires in COVID-19. Study overall: From T cells, B-cell-depleted T cells, or PBMCs came the material, which was cDNA or gDNA.

Some clones are missing from TCRdb's copy, which holds only in-frame ones; the method was immunoSEQ multiplex PCR. The sample has some 150,000 clones, approximately 85% seen once. Patients at the Seattle site were enrolled during active infection and followed longitudinally. The sequence derives from a woman aged 60 to 75 with COVID-19, enrolled during active disease. Sequenced sample: peripheral blood.

In DNA, the CDR3 is TGTGCCATCAGCCAGGGACAGGCGAACACCGGGGAGCTGTTTTTT. Translating gives CAISQGQANTGELFF. The chain couples TRBV10-3 to TRBJ2-2; 8 bases map to TRBD1. After removal of 6 bases from V and 0 bases from J, the junction contained 3 bases not matched to a gene. This CDR3 region has 15 residues. CDR1 is ENHRY, CDR2 SYGVKD, per germline.